These 15 T cell receptor beta chains were sequenced from one sample in a study of quantifying T cell responses using KT2 cells. The overall study: RNA was reverse transcribed with TCR alpha and beta constant-region primers.

Each cDNA got a UMI-containing oligo ligated at its 3' end. First-round PCR used about 4 cycles and beta primers RC1.1 and RC1.2 covering TRBC1 and TRBC2. TCRdb reprocessed the UMI-ligation and nested PCR reads with MiXCR, giving one entry per CDR3 protein. The sample shows around 56,000 distinct CDR3 sequences, roughly 12% of them seen only once. Sequenced material: PBMCs spiked with cells of the T cell clone KT2. These receptors were taken from a human donor.

There are a few counts of this clonotype. The chain recombines TRBV7-8 with TRBJ1-4, with D possibly matching TRBD1 (5 bases). V gave up 4 bases and J gave up 1 base, with 13 bases separating them. Germline-derived CDR1 and CDR2 are SGHVS and FQNEAQ. The length of the CDR3 is 16 residues. The CDR3 region is CASSSMRGLTNEKLFF. CDR3 nucleotides: TGTGCCAGCAGCTCGATGAGGGGTTTAACTAATGAAAAACTGTTTTTT.

This clonotype was counted a few times. The genes are TRBV14 and TRBJ2-1, with TRBD1 identical over 9 bases. Germline V gene sequence: CDR1 SGHDN, CDR2 FVKESK. The CDR3 is 17 amino acids. After removal of 2 bases from V and 7 bases from J, the junction contained 12 bases not matched to a gene. The CDR3 DNA follows: TGTGCCAGCAGCCAATTACAGGGGGCGCGCCCTACGAATGAGCAGTTCTTC. Its protein product is CASSQLQGARPTNEQFF. Full variable domain (outside the CDR3, taken from reference TRBV14 and TRBJ2-1): EAGVTQFPSHSVIEKGQTVTLRCDPISGHDNLYWYRRVMGKEIKFLLHFVKESKQDESGMPNNRFLAERTGGTYSTLKVQPAELEDSGVYFCASSQLQGARPTNEQFFGPGTRLTVL.

The chain joins TRBV7-9 to TRBJ2-7, with 8 bases fitting TRBD1. Losses at the gene ends were 5 bases for V and 3 bases for J; bases not matched to a gene: 6. The CDR3 consists of 14 residues. Per the germline V gene, CDR1 is SEHNR and CDR2 is FQNEAQ (reference sequence). CDR3 in DNA: TGTGCCAGCAGCAGCCGGGACAGGAACTACGAGCAGTACTTC. Protein: CASSSRDRNYEQYF. Looking up the rest from reference TRBV7-9 and TRBJ2-7 gives the full variable domain: DTGVSQNPRHKITKRGQNVTFRCDPISEHNRLYWYRQTLGQGPEFLTYFQNEAQLEKSRLLSDRFSAERPKGSFSTLEIQRTEQGDSAMYLCASSSRDRNYEQYFGPGTRLTVT.

This clonotype was counted a few times. CDR3 sequence reads: CASSLDSYNEQFF. CDR3 nucleotides: TGCGCCAGCAGCCTCGACAGTTACAATGAGCAGTTCTTC. This rearrangement joins TRBV5-1 to TRBJ2-1, with D possibly being TRBD1 (5 bases). Germline V lookup: CDR1 SGHRS, CDR2 YFSETQ. The CDR3 covers 13 residues. V shed 4 bases and J shed 4 bases, with 9 bases lying between them. The entire variable domain, with the rest obtained from reference TRBV5-1 and TRBJ2-1, is as follows: KAGVTQTPRYLIKTRGQQVTLSCSPISGHRSVSWYQQTPGQGLQFLFEYFSETQRNKGNFPGRFSGRQFSNSRSEMNVSTLELGDSALYLCASSLDSYNEQFFGPGTRLTVL.

This clonotype was observed at least ten times. This chain connects TRBV27 to TRBJ1-6; 10 bases align to TRBD1. CDR1 is MNHEY, CDR2 SMNVEV, per germline (reference sequence). The CDR3 length is 19 residues. J lost 0 bases, V lost 5 bases, and 10 bases had no gene match. The CDR3 DNA is TGTGCCAGCAGTCCCGCCGGGACAGGGGCTAGCTCCTATAATTCACCCCTCCACTTT. It codes for CASSPAGTGASSYNSPLHF.

The chain employs TRBV20-1 and TRBJ2-3, with 8 bases matching TRBD2. The CDR3 runs 15 residues. Germline CDR1 reads DFQATT; CDR2 reads SNEGSKA (reference sequence). The V segment lost 3 bases and the J segment 7 bases; nucleotides outside the gene matches: 12. The CDR3 nucleotides are TGCAGTGCTAGGGCGTGGGGCGGGGGGAGCAATACGCAGTATTTT. Encoded protein: CSARAWGGGSNTQYF.

This clonotype was detected ten times or more. This chain connects TRBV12-3 or TRBV12-4 to TRBJ2-1; the match to TRBD2 covers 10 bases. The CDR3 contains 15 residues. The V segment lost 5 bases and the J segment 5 bases; nucleotides outside the gene matches: 6. CDR3 amino acids: CASSIGLAVNNEQFF. The CDR3 region has the DNA TGTGCCAGCAGTATAGGACTAGCGGTCAACAATGAGCAGTTCTTC.

The chain has TRBV20-1 and TRBJ2-1; TRBD2 agrees at 13 bases. This CDR3 has 13 amino acids. V dropped 8 bases and J dropped 7; count of bases not matched to a gene: 5. Germline V gene lookup returns CDR1 DFQATT and CDR2 SNEGSKA (reference sequence). The CDR3 reads CSSGTSGTNEQFF. The CDR3 coding sequence is TGCAGTTCCGGGACTAGCGGGACAAATGAGCAGTTCTTC.

This chain uses TRBV7-3 with TRBJ2-6; D possibly uses TRBD1 or TRBD2 (5 bases each). The V end was cut by 2 bases, the J end by 0 bases, with 8 bases between. Germline loops: CDR1 SGHTA, CDR2 FQGTGA. CDR3 length: 16 residues. CDR3 region: CASSLPGTSGANVLTF. The CDR3 DNA reads as TGTGCCAGCAGCTTACCGGGGACCTCTGGGGCCAACGTCCTGACTTTC.

This clonotype showed up many times. This sequence joins TRBV29-1 and TRBJ1-1; 7 nucleotides align to TRBD1. The CDR3 loop spans 13 amino acids. Trimming removed 7 bases from V and 2 bases from J; junction bases left unmatched: 7. Germline V lookup: CDR1 SQVTM, CDR2 ANQGSEA. CDR3 loop: CSAGTAFNTEAFF. The CDR3 coding sequence is TGCAGCGCCGGGACAGCCTTTAACACTGAAGCTTTCTTT.

This clonotype came up a few times. The gene calls are TRBV5-5 and TRBJ2-7; TRBD2 aligns across 12 bases. V lost 4 bases and J lost 4; bases outside the gene matches: 6. The length of the CDR3 is 15 residues. Germline assignment: CDR1 SGHKS and CDR2 YYEKEE (reference sequence). CDR3 in amino acids: CASSPTSGSQYEQYF. CDR3 bases: TGTGCCAGCAGCCCGACTAGCGGGAGTCAATACGAGCAGTACTTC. Using reference TRBV5-5 and TRBJ2-7 for the parts outside the CDR3, the full variable domain is DAGVTQSPTHLIKTRGQQVTLRCSPISGHKSVSWYQQVLGQGPQFIFQYYEKEERGRGNFPDRFSARQFPNYSSELNVNALLLGDSALYLCASSPTSGSQYEQYFGPGTRLTVT.

This clonotype was detected ten times or more. V and J are TRBV5-4 and TRBJ2-3; the D is unclear. V lost 4 bases and J lost 3, with 18 bases in between. The germline V gene has CDR1 SGHNT and CDR2 YYREEE (reference sequence). This CDR3 has 16 amino acids. The CDR3 nucleotides read TGTGCCAGCAGCGGCCTTTCCGGAAGTGTGACAGATACGCAGTATTTT. Translated: CASSGLSGSVTDTQYF.

The chain has TRBV11-2 and TRBJ1-3, with TRBD1 as a possible D gene (6 bases). CDR3 length equals 18 residues. CDR1 and CDR2 (germline): SGHAT, FQNNGV. V was pared by 0 bases and J by 2 bases, with 17 bases between. In DNA form, the CDR3 reads TGTGCCAGCAGCTTAGAGTTCTCGGCAGGGGAGACTGGAAACACCATATATTTT. Its protein product is CASSLEFSAGETGNTIYF.

This clonotype occurred a few times. CDR3 amino acids: CASSLSLVWGRSTDTQYF. The CDR3 DNA follows: TGCGCCAGCAGCTTGTCCTTGGTCTGGGGGCGTAGCACAGATACGCAGTATTTT. The chain uses TRBV5-1 and TRBJ2-3; weak D call: TRBD1 (6 bases). CDR1 and CDR2 from the germline V gene are SGHRS and YFSETQ. The V end lost 1 base, the J end lost 0 bases, and 18 bases lay between the germline ends. This CDR3 is built from 18 residues.

This clonotype has just a few counts. The V and J genes are TRBV3-1 and TRBJ1-1; 12 bases align to TRBD1. This CDR3 has 16 amino acids. J gave up 1 base and V 3 bases, and 3 bases lay outside the gene matches. CDR1 LGHDT and CDR2 YNNKEL come from the germline V gene (reference sequence). CDR3 amino acids: CASSHGTGGANTEAFF. CDR3 DNA sequence: TGTGCCAGCAGCCACGGGACAGGGGGCGCGAACACTGAAGCTTTCTTT.